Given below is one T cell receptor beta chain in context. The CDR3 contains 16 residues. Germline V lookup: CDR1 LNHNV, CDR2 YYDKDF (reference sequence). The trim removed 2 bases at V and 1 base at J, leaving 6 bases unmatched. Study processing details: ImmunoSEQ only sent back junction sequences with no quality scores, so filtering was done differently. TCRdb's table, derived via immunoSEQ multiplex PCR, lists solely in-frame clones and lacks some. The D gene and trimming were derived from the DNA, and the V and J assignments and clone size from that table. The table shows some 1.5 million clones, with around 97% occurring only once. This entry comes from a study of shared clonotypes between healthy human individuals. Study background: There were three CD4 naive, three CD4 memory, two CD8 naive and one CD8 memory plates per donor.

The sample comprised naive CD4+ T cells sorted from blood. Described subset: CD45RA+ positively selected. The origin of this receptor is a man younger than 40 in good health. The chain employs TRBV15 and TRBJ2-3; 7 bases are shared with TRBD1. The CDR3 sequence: CATSRYRGSGTDTQYF. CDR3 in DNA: TGTGCCACCAGCAGATACAGGGGATCAGGCACAGATACGCAGTATTTT.